Each of the 10 T cell receptor beta chains below was sequenced from the same sample in a study of cytomegalovirus exposure and HLA in healthy donors (dated by TCRdb to 2016 to 2017). Library preparation employed the immunoSEQ multiplex PCR assay. For the multiplex PCR, a mixture combining 60 forward primers for TCR Vbeta segments and 13 reverse primers for TCR Jbeta segments was used. TCRdb retrieved this table from immuneACCESS and kept in-frame rearrangements only. Not all clones are present; in checked studies, unresolved V genes account for under half, and no reason is known for the remainder. This sample's records show fewer than 150,000 clones. Around 3.6% of the sample is in the top ten clones. Material for sequencing was PBMCs. The origin of the receptors is a man aged 18 to 29 in good health and CMV-seronegative.

V is TRBV6-6 and J is TRBJ1-1; D call uncertain. This CDR3 is 13 amino acids long. V lost 2 bases and J lost 2, with 6 bases in between. Germline CDR1 reads MNHNY; CDR2 reads SVGAGI (reference sequence). The CDR3 DNA follows: TGTGCCAGCAGTTACACAGAAAACACTGAAGCTTTCTTT. As protein: CASSYTENTEAFF.

The chain has TRBV2 and TRBJ2-5; D remains ambiguous. CDR1 and CDR2 from the germline V gene are SNHLY and FYNNEI. V gave up 1 base and J gave up 5 bases, with 11 bases separating them. This CDR3 is 14 amino acids long. The CDR3 bases are TGTGCCAGCAGTGAAGAGAACGTACGGGAGACCCAGTACTTC. Its protein is CASSEENVRETQYF.

This rearrangement joins TRBV6-5 to TRBJ1-2; 7 bases agree with TRBD1. The CDR3 totals 14 residues. Germline CDR1 is MNHEY and CDR2 is SVGAGI. Trimming took 4 bases from V and 8 from J; bases not matched to a gene: 10. CDR3 DNA sequence: TGTGCCAGCAGTTTCACAGGGGAATCGGGGGGCTACACCTTC. Its translation is CASSFTGESGGYTF.

The chain is built from TRBV5-1 and TRBJ2-7, with TRBD1 as a possible D gene (5 bases). Germline lookup yields CDR1 SGHRS and CDR2 YFSETQ. This CDR3 comprises 14 residues. The ends were cut back, 5 bases at V and 2 bases at J, with 14 bases in the middle. The CDR3 spells CASRRAGSTYEQYF. The CDR3 DNA reads TGCGCCAGCAGAAGGGCAGGGTCGACCTACGAGCAGTACTTC. Drawing the rest from reference TRBV5-1 and TRBJ2-7, the complete variable domain is KAGVTQTPRYLIKTRGQQVTLSCSPISGHRSVSWYQQTPGQGLQFLFEYFSETQRNKGNFPGRFSGRQFSNSRSEMNVSTLELGDSALYLCASRRAGSTYEQYFGPGTRLTVT.

The CDR3 sequence is CASSFQPPRLAGGSDTQYF. The CDR3 coding sequence is TGTGCCAGCAGCTTTCAGCCTCCTCGACTAGCGGGAGGCTCAGATACGCAGTATTTT. This chain joins TRBV7-2 and TRBJ2-3; the match to TRBD2 covers 13 bases. CDR1 and CDR2 from the germline V gene are SGHTA and FQGNSA. This CDR3 is built from 19 residues. The V segment lost 3 bases and the J segment 4 bases; nucleotides outside the gene matches: 13.

This chain uses TRBV28 with TRBJ1-2; 7 bases match TRBD1. Germline trimming cut 6 bases from V and 8 bases from J; bases unmatched to any gene: 6. The CDR3 extends over 12 amino acids. Germline V CDR1 and CDR2: MDHEN, SYDVKM. CDR3 coding DNA: TGTGCCAGCAGATTGACAGGGTCAGGCTACACCTTC. Encoded protein: CASRLTGSGYTF.

The gene calls are TRBV5-4 and TRBJ1-1; 8 positions agree with TRBD1. Germline V gene lookup returns CDR1 SGHNT and CDR2 YYREEE (reference sequence). J gave up 3 bases and V 4 bases, and 5 bases lay outside the gene matches. The CDR3 sequence is 14 residues long. CDR3 nucleotide sequence: TGTGCCAGCAGCCGGGGACAGGTAGACACTGAAGCTTTCTTT. This sequence encodes CASSRGQVDTEAFF. The entire variable domain, with the rest obtained from reference TRBV5-4 and TRBJ1-1, is as follows: ETGVTQSPTHLIKTRGQQVTLRCSSQSGHNTVSWYQQALGQGPQFIFQYYREEENGRGNFPPRFSGLQFPNYSSELNVNALELDDSALYLCASSRGQVDTEAFFGQGTRLTVV.

This chain uses TRBV4-2 with TRBJ2-3, with TRBD1 as a possible D gene (5 bases). There are 17 residues in the CDR3. The germline V and J ends were trimmed by 1 base and 4 bases, with 18 bases remaining between them. Germline V lookup: CDR1 LGHNA, CDR2 YNFKEQ. The CDR3 sequence: CASSQGGRAPLADTQYF. Here the CDR3 DNA reads TGTGCCAGCAGCCAAGGGGGCAGGGCCCCCCTGGCAGATACGCAGTATTTT.

The chain carries TRBV2 and TRBJ1-1; D unclear. The CDR3 sequence is 11 residues long. The V end was cut by 4 bases, the J end by 5 bases, with 5 bases between. Germline V gives CDR1 SNHLY, CDR2 FYNNEI. The CDR3 region is CASSAVTEAFF. The CDR3 DNA reads as TGTGCCAGCAGTGCAGTTACTGAAGCTTTCTTT. The full variable domain, its missing parts supplied by reference TRBV2 and TRBJ1-1, is EPEVTQTPSHQVTQMGQEVILRCVPISNHLYFYWYRQILGQKVEFLVSFYNNEISEKSEIFDDQFSVERPDGSNFTLKIRSTKLEDSAMYFCASSAVTEAFFGQGTRLTVV.

The chain couples TRBV5-1 to TRBJ1-2, with TRBD1 matching over 8 bases. The CDR3 has 16 amino acids. V was pared by 3 bases and J by 0 bases, with 7 bases of the junction left unmatched. Germline CDR1 reads SGHRS; CDR2 reads YFSETQ. The CDR3 DNA sequence: TGCGCCAGCAGCTCCCGGGACAGGACCTCTAACTATGGCTACACCTTC. Its translation is CASSSRDRTSNYGYTF.